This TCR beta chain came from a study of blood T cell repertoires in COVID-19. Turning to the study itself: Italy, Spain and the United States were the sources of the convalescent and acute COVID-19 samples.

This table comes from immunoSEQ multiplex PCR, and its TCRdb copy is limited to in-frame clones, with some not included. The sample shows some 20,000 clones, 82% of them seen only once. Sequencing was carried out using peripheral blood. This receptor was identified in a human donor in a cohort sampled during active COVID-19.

The DNA of the CDR3 is TGTGCCAGTAGTAGTTCAGGGGAGATCGGCTATGGCTACACCTTC. Translated: CASSSSGEIGYGYTF. The J gene is TRBJ1-2, the V gene TRBV19, with a tentative D call TRBD1 (6 bases). The germline CDR1 and CDR2 sequences are LNHDA and SQIVND (reference sequence). CDR3 length: 15 residues. V lost 4 bases to trimming and J lost 4 bases, with 16 bases between them.